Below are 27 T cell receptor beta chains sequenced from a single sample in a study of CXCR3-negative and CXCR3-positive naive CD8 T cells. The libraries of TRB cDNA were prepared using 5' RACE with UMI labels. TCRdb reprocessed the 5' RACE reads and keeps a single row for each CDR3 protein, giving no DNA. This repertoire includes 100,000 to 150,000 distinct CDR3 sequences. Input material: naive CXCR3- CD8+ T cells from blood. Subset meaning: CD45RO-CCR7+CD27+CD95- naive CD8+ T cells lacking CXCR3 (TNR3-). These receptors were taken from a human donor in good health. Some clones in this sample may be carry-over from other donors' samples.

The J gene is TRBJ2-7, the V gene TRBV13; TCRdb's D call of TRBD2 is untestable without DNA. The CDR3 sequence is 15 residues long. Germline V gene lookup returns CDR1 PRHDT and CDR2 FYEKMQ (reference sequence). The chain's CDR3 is CASSSGTSGAYEQYF.

CDR3 residues: CASSVGGDRAHQPQHF. This chain joins TRBV9 and TRBJ1-5; TCRdb calls TRBD1, which cannot be checked without DNA. Germline CDR1 reads SGDLS; CDR2 reads YYNGEE. This CDR3 has 16 amino acids.

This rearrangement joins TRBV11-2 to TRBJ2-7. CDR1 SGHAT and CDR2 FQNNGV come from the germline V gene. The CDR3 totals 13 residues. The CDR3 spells CASSFGYSYEQYF.

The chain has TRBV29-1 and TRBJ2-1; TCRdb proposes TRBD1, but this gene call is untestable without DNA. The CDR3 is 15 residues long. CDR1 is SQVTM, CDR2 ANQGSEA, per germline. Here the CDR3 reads CSVEDLMAGGDEQFF.

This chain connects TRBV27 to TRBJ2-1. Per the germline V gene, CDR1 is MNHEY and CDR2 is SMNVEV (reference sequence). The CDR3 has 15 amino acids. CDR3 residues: CASAQGFGSYNEQFF.

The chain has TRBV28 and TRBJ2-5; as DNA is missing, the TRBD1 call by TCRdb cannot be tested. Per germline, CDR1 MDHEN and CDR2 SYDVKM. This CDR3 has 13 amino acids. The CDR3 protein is CASRTQGGETQYF.

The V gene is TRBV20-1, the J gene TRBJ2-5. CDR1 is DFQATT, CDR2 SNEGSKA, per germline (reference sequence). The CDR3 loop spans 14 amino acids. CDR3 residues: CSASLAEPQETQYF.

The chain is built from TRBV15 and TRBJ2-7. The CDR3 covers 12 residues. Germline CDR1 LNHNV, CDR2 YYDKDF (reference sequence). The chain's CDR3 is CATSREGYEQYF.

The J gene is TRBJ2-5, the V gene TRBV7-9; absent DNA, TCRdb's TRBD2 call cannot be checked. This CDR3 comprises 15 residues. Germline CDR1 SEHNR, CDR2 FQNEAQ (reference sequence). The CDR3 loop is CASRDSGGARETQYF.

CDR3 protein: CASSWPGTYEQYF. This chain connects TRBV7-9 to TRBJ2-7; TCRdb's D call of TRBD1 is untestable without DNA. CDR1 is SEHNR, CDR2 FQNEAQ, per germline (reference sequence). The CDR3 has 13 residues.

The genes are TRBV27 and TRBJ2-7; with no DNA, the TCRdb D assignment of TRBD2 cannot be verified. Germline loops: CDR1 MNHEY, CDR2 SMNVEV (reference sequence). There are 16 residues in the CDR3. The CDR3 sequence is CASSLRTSGRGHEQYF.

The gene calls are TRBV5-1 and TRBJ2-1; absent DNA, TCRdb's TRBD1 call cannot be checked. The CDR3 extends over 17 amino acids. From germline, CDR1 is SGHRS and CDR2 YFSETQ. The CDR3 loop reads CASSLNSLGQGINEQFF.

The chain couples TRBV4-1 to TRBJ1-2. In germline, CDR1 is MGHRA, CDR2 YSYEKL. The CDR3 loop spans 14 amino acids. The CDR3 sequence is CASSPGEGLYGYTF.

The CDR3 loop reads CASSTKSDRNTGELFF. The chain carries TRBV28 and TRBJ2-2; TCRdb's assignment of TRBD1 cannot be checked, as there is no DNA. Germline CDR1 is MDHEN and CDR2 is SYDVKM. CDR3 length equals 16 residues.

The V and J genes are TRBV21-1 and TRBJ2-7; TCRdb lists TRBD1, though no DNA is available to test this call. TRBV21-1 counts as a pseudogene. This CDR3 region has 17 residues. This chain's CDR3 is CASPVRLGAGASYEQYF.

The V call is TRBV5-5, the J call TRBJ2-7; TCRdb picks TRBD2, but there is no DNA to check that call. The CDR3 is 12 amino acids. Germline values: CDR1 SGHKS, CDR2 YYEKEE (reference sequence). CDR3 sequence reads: CASSLGTSGSYF.

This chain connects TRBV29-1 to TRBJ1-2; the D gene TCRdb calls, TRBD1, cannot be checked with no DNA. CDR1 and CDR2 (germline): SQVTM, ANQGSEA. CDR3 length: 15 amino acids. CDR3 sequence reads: CSVGDGTPDSDGYTF.

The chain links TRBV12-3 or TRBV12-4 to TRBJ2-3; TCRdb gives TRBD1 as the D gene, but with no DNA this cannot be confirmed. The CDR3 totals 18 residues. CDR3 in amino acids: CASSLINRLSDTSDTQYF.

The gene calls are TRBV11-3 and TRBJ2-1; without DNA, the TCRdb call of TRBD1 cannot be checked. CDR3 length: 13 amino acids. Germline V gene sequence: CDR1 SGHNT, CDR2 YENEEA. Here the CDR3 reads CASSFPGYNEQFF.

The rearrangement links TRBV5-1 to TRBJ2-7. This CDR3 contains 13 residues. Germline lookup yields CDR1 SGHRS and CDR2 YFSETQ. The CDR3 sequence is CASSLSSTYEQYF.

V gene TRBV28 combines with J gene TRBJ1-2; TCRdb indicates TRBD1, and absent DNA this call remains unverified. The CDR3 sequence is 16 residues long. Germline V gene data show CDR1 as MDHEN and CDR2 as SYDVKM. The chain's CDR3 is CASSTTGVWGYYGYTF.

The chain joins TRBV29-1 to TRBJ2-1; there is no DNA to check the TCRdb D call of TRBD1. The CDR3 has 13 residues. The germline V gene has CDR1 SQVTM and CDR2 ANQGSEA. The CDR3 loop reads CSAQGGLGNEQFF.

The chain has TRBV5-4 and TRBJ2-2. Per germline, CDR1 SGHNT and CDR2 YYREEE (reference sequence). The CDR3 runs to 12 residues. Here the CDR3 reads CASSRYTGELFF.

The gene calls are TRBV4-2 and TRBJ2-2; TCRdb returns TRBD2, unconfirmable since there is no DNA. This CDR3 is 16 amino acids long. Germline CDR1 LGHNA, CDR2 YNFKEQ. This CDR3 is CASSQDQASPTGELFF.

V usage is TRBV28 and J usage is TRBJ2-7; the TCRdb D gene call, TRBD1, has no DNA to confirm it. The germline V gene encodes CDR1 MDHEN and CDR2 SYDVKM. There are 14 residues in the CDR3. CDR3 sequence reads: CASSFAPTAYEQYF. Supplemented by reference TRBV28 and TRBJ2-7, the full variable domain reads DVKVTQSSRYLVKRTGEKVFLECVQDMDHENMFWYRQDPGLGLRLIYFSYDVKMKEKGDIPEGYSVSREKKERFSLILESASTNQTSMYLCASSFAPTAYEQYFGPGTRLTVT.

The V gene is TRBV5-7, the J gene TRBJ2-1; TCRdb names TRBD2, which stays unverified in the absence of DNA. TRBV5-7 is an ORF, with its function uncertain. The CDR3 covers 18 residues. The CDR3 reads CASSLGLAGSSSYNEQFF.

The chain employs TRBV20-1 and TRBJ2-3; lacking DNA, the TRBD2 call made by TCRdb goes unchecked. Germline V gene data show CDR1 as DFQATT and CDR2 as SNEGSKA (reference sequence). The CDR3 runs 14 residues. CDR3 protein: CSAVSAGGVDTQYF.